The entry below gives a single TCR beta chain sequence along with its context. What it binds is unknown. The sample is drawn from a study of T-cell reconstitution after alpha-beta-depleted transplantation in children. Germline values: CDR1 LNHNV, CDR2 YYDKDF (reference sequence). The V end lost 3 bases, the J end lost 4 bases, and 15 bases lay between the germline ends. The CDR3 loop spans 15 amino acids. Researchers prepared the TCRbeta library using unique molecular identifiers, the study reports. TCRdb analysed the PCR reads with MiXCR anew, one entry per CDR3 protein. The data contain some 830,000 distinct CDR3 sequences, about 16% of them singletons. General observations from the study: As was reported, about two months after transplant, alpha-beta T cells came from several hundred expanded graft clones. Most T-cell counts and diversity one year after the transplant came from T cells that were newly produced.

The sequenced sample was PBMCs, mostly from graft donor cells, obtained 360 days after TCRalphabeta/CD19-depleted stem cell transplant. This receptor was identified in a male patient between 5 and 17 years old who had a stem cell transplant for acute lymphoblastic leukemia, so the T cells may come from the graft donor. This chain links TRBV15 with TRBJ1-2; possibly TRBD1 for D (5 bases). CDR3 DNA: TGTGCCACCAGCAGCGCGCCCGGGACGGCCTATGGCTACACCTTC. Its protein product is CATSSAPGTAYGYTF.